The 5 T cell receptor beta chains below all came from one sample that was sequenced in a study of CD8 T cells in ankylosing spondylitis. No antigens are known for them. One entry per CDR3 protein results from TCRdb running MiXCR on the 5' RACE reads. Of a few hundred thousand distinct CDR3 sequences in the sample, under 8.5% were seen once. Regarding the study as a whole: A motif in TCR beta, a set of fewer than ten highly homologous variants, appeared characteristic of ankylosing spondylitis blood.

Input material: blood, either unsorted or a sorted T cell fraction (not recorded which). These receptors were obtained from a male donor with ankylosing spondylitis.

V usage is TRBV6-1 and J usage is TRBJ1-5, with TRBD1 matching 9 bases. J lost 1 base, V lost 6 bases, and 4 bases had no gene match. This CDR3 is built from 15 residues. The germline V gene encodes CDR1 MNHNS and CDR2 SASEGT. The CDR3 DNA reads as TGTGCCAGCAGGGCTGGGACAGGGAGCAATCAGCCCCAGCATTTT. Translated: CASRAGTGSNQPQHF.

Concerning this clonotype itself: Possible read error: a much larger clone is one base away. The chain is built from TRBV7-8 and TRBJ2-2, with 7 bases matching TRBD2. The germline V gene has CDR1 SGHVS and CDR2 FQNEAQ. Trimming took 3 bases from V and 7 from J; bases not matched to a gene: 8. The CDR3 covers 15 residues. CDR3 amino acids: CASSFPAGRGGELFF. CDR3 DNA sequence: TGTGCCAGCAGCTTCCCGGCAGGGAGGGGCGGGGAGCTGTTTTTT.

This clonotype appeared a few times. The chain uses TRBV5-5 and TRBJ1-5, with D perhaps matching TRBD1 (5 bases). Per the germline V gene, CDR1 is SGHKS and CDR2 is YYEKEE (reference sequence). CDR3 length: 14 amino acids. V dropped 4 bases and J dropped 4 bases, with 12 bases sitting between them. CDR3 nucleotides: TGTGCCAGCAGCCAAGGGACGGTAAATCAGCCCCAGCATTTT. It translates to CASSQGTVNQPQHF.

The chain couples TRBV12-3 or TRBV12-4 to TRBJ2-7; 8 nucleotides agree with TRBD1. This CDR3 spans 14 amino acids. V lost 2 bases and J lost 7; bases outside the gene matches: 7. This CDR3 is CASSLTRGPGEQYF. The CDR3 nucleotides read TGTGCCAGCAGTTTAACCAGGGGGCCTGGGGAGCAGTACTTC.

A few counts support this clonotype. The DNA of the CDR3 is TGCAGCGTTGGGGGGGTTGGGGAGACCCAGTACTTC. Its protein product is CSVGGVGETQYF. The rearrangement joins TRBV29-1 to TRBJ2-5, with D possibly being TRBD2 (6 bases). Trimming shortened V by 4 bases and J by 5 bases, and 11 bases separated the two germline ends. The CDR3 spans 12 residues. Germline V gene sequence: CDR1 SQVTM, CDR2 ANQGSEA. Based on the CDR3 plus reference TRBV29-1 and TRBJ2-5, the full variable domain is SAVISQKPSRDICQRGTSLTIQCQVDSQVTMMFWYRQQPGQSLTLIATANQGSEATYESGFVIDKFPISRPNLTFSTLTVSNMSPEDSSIYLCSVGGVGETQYFGPGTRLLVL.